Sequencing of this T cell receptor (beta chain) was carried out in a study of blood T cell repertoires in COVID-19. Study details: Sites in the United States, Italy and Spain provided acute and convalescent COVID-19 samples.

Looked up from germline, CDR1 is SGHTS and CDR2 is YDEGEE. This CDR3 has 13 residues. V gave up 2 bases and J gave up 15 bases; unmatched junction bases: 10. Original analysis: Amplification of reference gene primers provided the estimated nucleated cell counts. The assay was immunoSEQ multiplex PCR, and TCRdb's table has in-frame clones only and misses some. V and J calls and clone size are those listed in that table; D and trimming were worked out from the DNA. The sample shows some 260,000 clones, over 70% of them seen only once. The TCR was taken from a woman older than 75 with acute or convalescent COVID-19. The V call is TRBV5-8, the J call TRBJ2-1; 8 bases are a match to TRBD2. The specimen was peripheral blood. CDR3 nucleotide sequence: TGTGCCAGCAGCTTAAGCGGGGGAGGAATCCCGTTCTTC. It translates to CASSLSGGGIPFF.